The 8 T cell receptor beta chains below come from one sample, sequenced in a study of T cells in Graves' hyperthyroidism and ophthalmopathy. Authors of the study amplified TCR beta CDR3 regions from RNA transcripts. The HTBI primer set drove a first-round RT-PCR of the TCR CDR3. Each CDR3 protein gets one entry after TCRdb re-called the multiplex PCR reads with MiXCR. The sample lists nearly 600,000 distinct CDR3 sequences; 11% to 15% were seen once. What was sequenced was blood. The receptors shown here come from a woman under 30 with Graves' ophthalmopathy.

This clonotype was recorded at least ten times. This chain uses TRBV11-3 with TRBJ2-1; D is undetermined. CDR1 and CDR2 from the germline V gene are SGHNT and YENEEA. The CDR3 is 16 amino acids. The V gene lost 3 bases and the J gene lost 0 bases, with 12 bases spanning the gap. CDR3 in DNA: TGTGCCAGCAGCTTTCACACCGTGAGCTCCTACAATGAGCAGTTCTTC. It translates to CASSFHTVSSYNEQFF. Together with reference TRBV11-3 and TRBJ2-1, the CDR3 gives the full variable domain: EAGVVQSPRYKIIEKKQPVAFWCNPISGHNTLYWYLQNLGQGPELLIRYENEEAVDDSQLPKDRFSAERLKGVDSTLKIQPAELGDSAVYLCASSFHTVSSYNEQFFGPGTRLTVL.

This clonotype occurred many times. V and J are TRBV11-1 and TRBJ1-1; no clear D gene. The CDR3 is made up of 16 amino acids. With 2 bases removed from V and 5 bases from J, the gap between germline ends came to 18 bases. CDR1 and CDR2 from the germline V gene are SGHAT and FQDESV (reference sequence). The CDR3 coding sequence is TGTGCCAGCAGCTTAAGGAGCTTCCCCCGAGGGACTGAAGCTTTCTTT. It encodes CASSLRSFPRGTEAFF.

This clonotype has ten or more counts. This rearrangement joins TRBV20-1 to TRBJ2-7; 13 bases are shared with TRBD2. V lost 0 bases, J lost 2 bases, and 1 base stayed unmatched. CDR3 length equals 15 residues. Germline-derived CDR1 and CDR2 are DFQATT and SNEGSKA (reference sequence). The CDR3 nucleotides read TGCAGTGCTAGAGAAGGGACTAGCGGGGCCTACGAGCAGTACTTC. This translates into CSAREGTSGAYEQYF.

This clonotype was seen at least ten times. The chain couples TRBV7-9 to TRBJ2-7; 8 nucleotides align to TRBD1. Germline lookup yields CDR1 SEHNR and CDR2 FQNEAQ (reference sequence). Unmatched junction bases numbered 8, after V lost 3 bases and J lost 4 bases. The CDR3 is 15 residues long. The DNA of the CDR3 is TGTGCCAGCAGCTTCTCTTGGGGGACAGGTTACGAGCAGTACTTC. This encodes CASSFSWGTGYEQYF.

The chain uses TRBV13 and TRBJ2-1; a possible D gene is TRBD2 (7 bases). The CDR3 is made up of 20 amino acids. Per the germline V gene, CDR1 is PRHDT and CDR2 is FYEKMQ (reference sequence). V was clipped by 3 bases and J by 0 bases, with 24 bases between them. Here the CDR3 DNA reads TGTGCCAGCAGCTTCCTGACGGGGGGCAGTAGCGGAGACTCCTACAATGAGCAGTTCTTC. The encoded protein is CASSFLTGGSSGDSYNEQFF.

In nucleotides, the CDR3 is TGTGCCAGCAGCCCTCCCCCCCTAGCGGGAGGCACAGATACGCAGTATTTT. Protein: CASSPPPLAGGTDTQYF. The chain recombines TRBV9 with TRBJ2-3, with 10 bases matching TRBD2. The germline gives CDR1 SGDLS, CDR2 YYNGEE. The CDR3 loop spans 17 amino acids. Trimming took 4 bases from V and 1 from J; bases not matched to a gene: 9.

This clonotype was counted only a few times. The junction and the germline gene differ at one end; a read error may be behind it. CDR3 nucleotide sequence: TGTGCCAGCAGTTACTCGATCGCGGGGGGCTATGGCCACACCTTC. Its protein product is CASSYSIAGGYGHTF. V usage is TRBV6-5 and J usage is TRBJ1-2, with D perhaps TRBD1 (6 bases). The CDR3 has 15 residues. From germline, CDR1 is MNHEY and CDR2 SVGAGI.

This clonotype showed up many times. This chain connects TRBV20-1 to TRBJ2-5, with 9 bases matching TRBD2. Germline assignment: CDR1 DFQATT and CDR2 SNEGSKA (reference sequence). V lost 6 bases, J lost 4 bases, and 18 bases stayed unmatched. This CDR3 is built from 17 residues. CDR3 nucleotides: TGCAGTGCACCGACCGGGACTAGCATTGAGAGAGCAGAGACCCAGTACTTC. Encoded protein: CSAPTGTSIERAETQYF.